The 9 T cell receptor beta chains in this list originate from one sample, sequenced in a study of tumor-infiltrating lymphocytes in primary liver carcinoma. The template, 500 ng total RNA, yielded TCR beta cDNA made with a constant-region primer. TCR beta libraries came from three nested multiplex PCR rounds using slightly modified ARM-PCR. TRBV1-TRBV30 forward primers and a C-beta reverse primer were used in the first two PCR rounds, which each ran for 9 to 10 cycles. TCRdb reprocessed the multiplex PCR reads via MiXCR and lists one record per CDR3 protein. This table has roughly 70,000 distinct CDR3 sequences, 71% appearing once. Between roughly 20 and 32 mg of unsorted bulk tissue served as the source from which RNA and DNA were co-extracted. The sequenced sample consisted of liver tumor tissue from sampling region 4. Subset reported: tumor region T4, right-lateral pole. All receptors derive from a man between 35 and 55 years old with primary liver carcinoma and hepatitis B virus infection.

As regards this clonotype: The junction shows a germline mismatch at one end, possibly a read error. V is TRBV11-1 and J is TRBJ2-1; no clear D. CDR1 is SGHAT, CDR2 FQDESV, per germline (reference sequence). The CDR3 is made up of 12 amino acids. CDR3 region: CVSSEVVSKQFF. CDR3 in DNA: TGTGTCAGCAGCGAGGTAGTGAGTAAGCAGTTCTTC.

To note about this clonotype: This may be a read error: a much more frequent sequence differs by one nucleotide. The rearrangement links TRBV6-5 to TRBJ2-7; D may be TRBD1 or TRBD2 (5 bases each). The germline V gene has CDR1 MNHEY and CDR2 SVGAGI. This CDR3 has 13 amino acids. V was shortened by 7 bases and J by 7 bases, with 17 bases between the two germline ends. CDR3 bases: TGTGCCAGCACCTGGGGGACCAACGGGGAGCAGTACTTC. The encoded protein is CASTWGTNGEQYF.

This clonotype was observed a handful of times. At one end, the junction sequence differs from germline, possibly due to a read error. The chain carries TRBV4-3 and TRBJ2-2; TRBD2 matches at 12 bases. Germline assignment: CDR1 LGHNA and CDR2 YSLEER. This CDR3 comprises 18 residues. The CDR3 protein is CTSSQDSPGLAGLGELFF. The CDR3 DNA reads as TGCACCAGTAGCCAAGATAGCCCGGGACTAGCGGGCCTGGGGGAGCTGTTTTTT.

V and J are TRBV12-3 or TRBV12-4 and TRBJ2-5; D perhaps matches TRBD2 (6 bases). The CDR3 spans 10 residues. Trimming left V 9 bases short and J 5 bases short, with 7 bases between. Here the CDR3 reads CARSGETQYF. Here the CDR3 DNA reads TGTGCCAGGAGCGGGGAGACCCAGTACTTC.

This clonotype was seen a single time. A read error may produce the germline difference seen at one junction end. V gene TRBV14 combines with J gene TRBJ2-6; D call uncertain. CDR1 SGHDN and CDR2 FVKESK come from the germline V gene. The CDR3 is 15 residues long. CDR3 in DNA: TGTGCCAGCAGCCAAGGTGCAGCTGGGGTCAACCTCCTGACTTTC. Amino acid sequence: CASSQGAAGVNLLTF.

The J gene is TRBJ2-2, the V gene TRBV29-1; D is possibly TRBD2 (5 bases). The CDR3 consists of 14 residues. The germline V gene encodes CDR1 SQVTM and CDR2 ANQGSEA. Trimming removed 7 bases from V and 6 bases from J, with 18 bases in between. DNA of the CDR3: TGCAGCGCCGAAGAGAGAGGGTTCGCCGGGGAGCTGTTTTTT. Translating gives CSAEERGFAGELFF.

With regard to this clonotype: At one end, the junction sequence differs from germline, possibly due to a read error. Here the CDR3 reads CASSSRKDSEQFF. In DNA form, the CDR3 reads TGTGCCAGTAGCTCCCGTAAGGACAGTGAGCAGTTCTTC. The chain has TRBV5-5 and TRBJ2-1; a possible D gene is TRBD1 (6 bases). The CDR3 contains 13 residues. Germline assignment: CDR1 SGHKS and CDR2 YYEKEE (reference sequence).

The table lists this clonotype with a count of one. V and J are TRBV29-1 and TRBJ1-2; D is undetermined. Germline CDR1 and CDR2: SQVTM and ANQGSEA. This CDR3 spans 13 amino acids. V gave up 1 base and J gave up 6 bases, with 12 bases separating them. CDR3 loop: CSVEGSQMHGYTF. The CDR3 nucleotides are TGCAGCGTTGAAGGGAGTCAAATGCATGGCTACACCTTC.

Notes on this clonotype: The conserved closing phenylalanine or tryptophan is absent in this CDR3, likely reflecting a read error. CDR3: CASGPAGSTDTQYI. DNA of the CDR3: TGTGCTAGTGGCCCTGCAGGCAGCACAGATACGCAGTATATT. J is TRBJ2-3 and V is TRBV12-5, with unresolved D. This CDR3 has 14 amino acids. CDR1 LGHNT and CDR2 FRNRAP come from the germline V gene. The V end lost 6 bases, the J end lost 0 bases, and 10 bases lay between the germline ends.